This section outlines one T cell receptor (beta chain) sequence together with its context. This clonotype has a count of ten or more. Its recognized antigen is unknown. Per-base quality was not reported, and no clone a single base away is much larger than it. The library was generated by multiplex PCR. The reads were generated on an Illumina HiSeq 4000. iRepertoire HTBI primers and Arm-PCR amplification of CDR3 regions were used to construct TCR beta libraries. Before sequencing, the PCR products underwent gel purification. In the source study's methods: Gene usage analysis of CDR3 amino acid clonotypes used the 55 to 80 TRBV and more than 13 TRBJ segments found across samples. COPE and FqMerger were used to merge filtered high-quality paired reads into contigs. Contigs were aligned with BLAST to IMGT TRBV, TRBD and TRBJ reference genes, and CDR3 was defined per IMGT. Highly expanded clones were defined as clonotypes with a frequency above 0.1%. Shannon entropy served as the measure of repertoire diversity, while the Gini coefficient captured V-J evenness. Public clonotypes were defined as clonotypes shared by more than one individual. TCRdb handled the public reads itself, with Q25 trimming in fastp and clone calling in MiXCR, and kept productive beta chains. Each entry merges the rows of one CDR3 protein and shows their most common DNA and genes. The V and J calls here are based on TCRdb, not the publication. The sample profile shows roughly 380,000 distinct CDR3 sequences; about a sixth of them were found once. The biggest ten clones account for 30% of the sample.

There are 16 amino acids in the CDR3, from cysteine to phenylalanine inclusive. The only DNA kept is the CDR3, 48 bases in frame from the first base. Trimming takes 1 base from V and 3 bases from J, and the germline ends sit 13 bases apart. CDR1 and CDR2 (LGHNA, YNFKEQ) derive from the germline V gene. The sample originates from a study of regulatory T cells in long-lasting Graves disease (dated by TCRdb to the early 2020s). Context from the whole study: Patients with newly diagnosed Graves' disease had been on antithyroid drugs for under 3 months. Patients with persistent Graves' disease were compared with patients with newly diagnosed Graves' disease using TCR sequencing and RNA sequencing of peripheral blood. The study took place in China and was registered as a clinical trial. A total of about 35 samples underwent TCR sequencing, from roughly 13 patients with persistent Graves' disease and 20 or so patients with newly diagnosed Graves' disease. What the authors observed across the whole study: TRBV28, TRBJ1-2 and TRBJ2-5 were preferentially used in persistent disease, while TRBV20-1 and TRBJ2-1 were favored in newly diagnosed disease. The authors noted that the small sample size was a limitation that may lower accuracy. A larger number of public clonotypes was shared among persistent patients (approximately 2,600) than among newly diagnosed patients (roughly 1,000). Only the TCR beta chain was sequenced and analyzed. Lower TCR Shannon entropy and fewer highly expanded clones were observed in persistent Graves' disease patients than in newly diagnosed patients, which suggested clonal expansion. Only peripheral blood was studied, because thyroid tissue, the primary lesion, was inaccessible.

Interpreted using the paper, the time point label stands for: newly diagnosed GD, antithyroid drugs for less than 3 months. For both TCR sequencing and RNA sequencing, RNA was extracted from PBMCs in TRIzol. The diagnosis of Graves' disease was made according to American Thyroid Association guidelines. Recruitment of patients was carried out at an endocrinology department in Xi'an, China. From each patient, around 9 milliliters of peripheral blood was collected into an EDTA anticoagulant tube. PBMCs were isolated by Ficoll Paque Plus density gradient separation without further T cell sorting. An Agilent 2100 Bioanalyzer and agarose gel were used to check RNA quality, and a NanoDrop 2000 was used to measure RNA concentration. The same data also went into a second study, on T cells in Graves' hyperthyroidism and ophthalmopathy. The other study reports the following: Stable Graves' hyperthyroidism was defined as the absence of progression to ophthalmopathy over 18 months of follow-up. Hyperthyroidism patients were newly diagnosed, had a disease duration of under 2 months, and were aged 18 to 65 years. Exclusion was applied to patients with uncontrolled infections, other autoimmune diseases, pregnancy or lactation. Diagnoses were based on clinical symptoms, serum thyroxine and TRAb, thyroid ultrasound and orbital computed tomography. The TCR CDR3 was subjected to a first round of RT-PCR using the HTBI primer set and the Qiagen OneStep RT-PCR kit. Blood samples also contained most of the expanded thyroid clonotypes (frequency above 0.001), which suggests that blood repertoires may reflect thyroid immune responses. A 13 V-J signature model separated ophthalmopathy from stable hyperthyroidism, with approximately 87% sensitivity and about 81% specificity in cross-validation and 80%/75% in testing. During validation, the model predicted progression to ophthalmopathy a median of approximately six months ahead of onset, with around 65% sensitivity and 72.22% specificity. To identify TCR V-J signatures that set the groups apart, the researchers used a discovery cohort of about a hundred patients, made up of about 44 with Graves' ophthalmopathy and about 55 with stable Graves' hyperthyroidism. Prospective prediction of ophthalmopathy was tested in an independent validation cohort consisting of 18 hyperthyroidism patients and over 15 patients who later progressed to ophthalmopathy. For training and testing, the 100 or so patients in the discovery cohort were randomly divided in a 7:3 ratio. The study also compared thyroid tissue and blood T-cell repertoires from about six Graves' hyperthyroidism patients. Once sampling was done, hyperthyroidism patients were given methimazole at a starting dose of 30 mg daily, whereas ophthalmopathy patients were given high-dose intravenous methylprednisolone. Libraries were constructed in a second round of multiplex PCR, after which size selection and purification were performed. Sequencing of the libraries was done on an Illumina HiSeq2000 using paired-end 100 bp reads. SOAPnuke was used to process the raw data, removing reads that contained adapters or uncalled bases, had a mean Phred below 15, or lacked an exact match to the constant primer or identifier. COPE v1.2.5 was used to merge the high-quality paired reads, and each unique nucleotide sequence was defined as a clonotype. MiTCR v1.1 was used to align clonotypes to the IMGT TRBV, TRBD and TRBJ reference segments. Analysis was restricted to V-J combinations with a frequency above 0.0001, which covered about 99% of repertoires. A TCS score was defined as the ratio of F50 (clonal expansion) to E x V (chaos), with BLOSUM62-based TCRdist applied between CDR3 peptides within each V-J. Welch's t-statistics and random forest reduced roughly 500 V-J features to 13, which were used in a naive Bayes classifier (R e1071). Sample size was not statistically predetermined, and blinding of investigators to group allocation was not performed. TCR Vbeta CDR3 sequencing of 130 to 150 peripheral blood samples (approximately 44 ophthalmopathy, around 80 hyperthyroidism and approximately 17 progressor patients) is reported in the paper.

The rearrangement joined TRBV4-2 to TRBJ2-1; the D call could be TRBD1 or TRBD2, with each sharing 5 bases. This sequence was found in a middle-aged man with Graves disease. Donor details come from another sample of the same person, matched by shared clones. Sequencing was performed on peripheral blood mononuclear cells (PBMCs), taken at new diagnosis, from a patient treated with antithyroid drugs. The nucleotide sequence reads as follows: TGTGCCAGCAGCCAAGCAGTGAGGGACGACTACAATGAGCAGTTCTTC. This yields the protein CASSQAVRDDYNEQFF.